A single sample gave rise to the 25 T cell receptor beta chains below, sequenced in a study of vaccination and CD4 T cells after COVID-19. Cultured CD4+ T-cell DNA underwent Oncomine TCR Beta short-read sequencing. One entry per CDR3 protein results from TCRdb running MiXCR on the PCR reads. The sample has some 15,000 distinct CDR3 sequences, around a third seen once. Antigens of these TCRs are unknown. Described treatment: roughly ten-day PBMC culture with coronavirus spike peptide pools or control peptides (ViraFEST assay). The sample taken for sequencing was cultured CD4+ T cells from blood. These receptors were obtained from a human donor with COVID-19.

This clonotype turned up a few times. The CDR3 is CATSRDGQGGTDTQYF. As DNA, the CDR3 is TGTGCCACCAGCAGAGATGGACAGGGAGGAACAGATACGCAGTATTTT. The chain has TRBV15 and TRBJ2-3; 8 positions agree with TRBD1. V was clipped by 0 bases and J by 3 bases; unmatched bases: 5. The germline gives CDR1 LNHNV, CDR2 YYDKDF (reference sequence). The CDR3 is made up of 16 amino acids.

The chain is built from TRBV20-1 and TRBJ1-5; 7 bases agree with TRBD1. The CDR3 spans 15 residues. The J segment lost 7 bases and the V segment lost 6 bases, leaving 15 bases of the junction unmatched. Germline V gene lookup returns CDR1 DFQATT and CDR2 SNEGSKA (reference sequence). CDR3 loop: CSAPAETGYGQPQHF. The CDR3 region has the DNA TGCAGTGCCCCGGCAGAGACAGGGTATGGCCAGCCCCAGCATTTT.

This chain links TRBV20-1 with TRBJ2-5; D might be TRBD1 (6 bases). Trimming cost V 0 bases and J 9 bases, with 17 bases left between them. Germline V CDR1 and CDR2: DFQATT, SNEGSKA (reference sequence). The length of the CDR3 is 14 residues. Written as DNA, the CDR3 is TGCAGTGCTAGAGATCTACGGACAGAAGGATCCCAGTACTTC. Its translation: CSARDLRTEGSQYF.

This chain connects TRBV27 to TRBJ2-1; D might be TRBD1 (5 bases). CDR3 length: 18 residues. V was cut by 1 base and J by 1 base, with 17 bases left in between. The germline V gene encodes CDR1 MNHEY and CDR2 SMNVEV (reference sequence). CDR3 protein: CASSLFSPTATSYNEQFF. CDR3 DNA: TGTGCCAGCAGTTTATTTTCCCCGACAGCCACTTCCTACAATGAGCAGTTCTTC.

V is TRBV5-5 and J is TRBJ2-3; a weak D match, TRBD2 (5 bases). Per the germline V gene, CDR1 is SGHKS and CDR2 is YYEKEE (reference sequence). V dropped 0 bases and J dropped 1 base, with 6 bases sitting between them. The CDR3 consists of 14 residues. Here the CDR3 reads CASSLGAGTDTQYF. DNA of the CDR3: TGTGCCAGCAGCTTGGGAGCGGGCACAGATACGCAGTATTTT.

The chain is built from TRBV6-4 and TRBJ2-2; D is ambiguous. The CDR3 contains 16 residues. Per germline, CDR1 MRHNA and CDR2 SNTAGT. Deletions cut 3 bases from V and 4 bases from J, with 15 bases between. In DNA form, the CDR3 reads TGTGCCAGCAGTGATTGGGGTAGGGTCCCCACCGGGGAGCTGTTTTTT. Protein: CASSDWGRVPTGELFF.

This chain uses TRBV27 with TRBJ2-1; D is perhaps TRBD1 or TRBD2 (5 bases each). In germline, CDR1 is MNHEY, CDR2 SMNVEV (reference sequence). The V and J ends lost 3 bases and 8 bases respectively, with 14 bases between them. The CDR3 has 14 residues. CDR3 sequence: CASSFSQGPHEQFF. CDR3 nucleotides: TGTGCCAGCAGTTTCTCGCAGGGACCCCATGAGCAGTTCTTC.

This clonotype was seen a few times. The V gene is TRBV15, the J gene TRBJ2-5, with TRBD1 identical over 7 bases. After removal of 4 bases from V and 1 base from J, the junction contained 3 bases not matched to a gene. CDR1 is LNHNV and CDR2 is YYDKDF in the germline V gene (reference sequence). The CDR3 extends over 14 amino acids. CDR3 in amino acids: CATSTAGGQETQYF. The CDR3 DNA sequence: TGTGCCACCAGCACTGCAGGGGGCCAAGAGACCCAGTACTTC.

The V call is TRBV5-8, the J call TRBJ2-7, with 10 bases fitting TRBD2. After removal of 5 bases from V and 3 bases from J, the junction contained 5 bases not matched to a gene. CDR1 and CDR2 (germline): SGHTS, YDEGEE. This CDR3 has 14 amino acids. The CDR3 spells CASRPGLAIYEQYF. The DNA of the CDR3 is TGTGCCAGCAGACCGGGACTAGCGATCTACGAGCAGTACTTC. Variable domain in full (rest from reference TRBV5-8 and TRBJ2-7): EAGVTQSPTHLIKTRGQQATLRCSPISGHTSVYWYQQALGLGLQFLLWYDEGEERNRGNFPPRFSGRQFPNYSSELNVNALELEDSALYLCASRPGLAIYEQYFGPGTRLTVT.

This clonotype was detected a few times. V gene TRBV19 combines with J gene TRBJ2-4, with 9 bases matching TRBD1. V shed 9 bases, J shed 2 bases, and the junction held 5 bases outside the gene matches. This CDR3 is built from 14 residues. Germline assignment: CDR1 LNHDA and CDR2 SQIVND (reference sequence). The CDR3: CARDRGWSKNIQYF. Here the CDR3 DNA reads TGTGCCAGGGACAGGGGATGGTCCAAAAACATTCAGTACTTC.

In its sample, this clonotype was seen once. The J gene is TRBJ1-4, the V gene TRBV30; TRBD1 aligns across 9 bases. This CDR3 region has 14 residues. Germline assignment: CDR1 GTSNPN and CDR2 SVGIG (reference sequence). J gave up 3 bases and V 5 bases, and 4 bases lay outside the gene matches. The CDR3 nucleotides are TGTGCCTGGGGCACAGGGGGCTCTAATGAAAAACTGTTTTTT. Protein: CAWGTGGSNEKLFF.

The table lists this clonotype with a few counts. This chain links TRBV30 with TRBJ2-1, with D perhaps matching TRBD1 (6 bases). The germline gives CDR1 GTSNPN, CDR2 SVGIG (reference sequence). Trimming pared 4 bases from V and 5 bases from J, leaving 12 bases between. The CDR3 is made up of 13 amino acids. The CDR3 is CAWMWGLNNEQFF. DNA of the CDR3: TGTGCCTGGATGTGGGGGCTCAACAATGAGCAGTTCTTC. Looking up the rest from reference TRBV30 and TRBJ2-1 gives the full variable domain: SQTIHQWPATLVQPVGSPLSLECTVEGTSNPNLYWYRQAAGRGLQLLFYSVGIGQISSEVPQNLSASRPQDRQFILSSKKLLLSDSGFYLCAWMWGLNNEQFFGPGTRLTVL.

The chain recombines TRBV10-3 with TRBJ2-1, with TRBD2 matching over 11 bases. The CDR3 is 14 residues long. V lost 5 bases and J lost 9; bases outside the gene matches: 6. Germline values: CDR1 ENHRY, CDR2 SYGVKD. CDR3 sequence reads: CAISMIAGGVEQFF. The CDR3 DNA is TGTGCCATCAGTATGATAGCGGGGGGGGTTGAGCAGTTCTTC.

A remark on this clonotype: One junction end does not reproduce the germline sequence, and a read error may be involved. The V and J genes are TRBV7-7 and TRBJ1-6; D not certain. Germline CDR1 is SSHAT and CDR2 is FNYEAQ (reference sequence). This CDR3 comprises 16 residues. This CDR3 is CASSLAEENYDSPLHF. CDR3 bases: TGTGCTAGCAGCTTAGCGGAAGAGAATTACGATTCACCCCTCCACTTT.

This clonotype was observed a handful of times. The chain carries TRBV10-2 and TRBJ1-1; TRBD1 matches 7 bases. Germline V CDR1 and CDR2: WSHSY, SAAADI. Unmatched junction bases numbered 7, after V lost 7 bases and J lost 2 bases. The CDR3 consists of 14 residues. The CDR3 DNA is TGCGCCAGCAATCAGGGGGGAGGAAACACTGAAGCTTTCTTT. Translating gives CASNQGGGNTEAFF.

The V and J genes are TRBV6-2 or TRBV6-3 and TRBJ1-1, with TRBD1 as a possible D gene (6 bases). V lost 8 bases, J lost 4 bases, and 11 bases lay in between. This CDR3 comprises 12 residues. CDR1 is MNHEY, CDR2 SVGEGT, per germline. The CDR3 spells CASAWGATEAFF. The DNA of the CDR3 is TGTGCCAGCGCCTGGGGGGCCACTGAAGCTTTCTTT.

In the case of this clonotype: The junction departs from germline at one end; a sequencing error may be responsible. V usage is TRBV6-1 and J usage is TRBJ1-3; D might be TRBD1 (6 bases). Germline V gives CDR1 MNHNS, CDR2 SASEGT. CDR3 length equals 15 residues. In nucleotides, the CDR3 is TGTGCCAGCACTGAATTGGGGGCGCGGGGAAACACCATATATTTT. This gives the protein CASTELGARGNTIYF.

This chain links TRBV30 with TRBJ1-6; possibly TRBD1 for D (6 bases). V lost 5 bases to trimming and J lost 6 bases, with 11 bases between them. Germline V CDR1 and CDR2: GTSNPN, SVGIG (reference sequence). The CDR3 is 13 amino acids. The CDR3 is CAWVGTTNSPLHF. The CDR3 region has the DNA TGTGCCTGGGTCGGGACAACTAATTCACCCCTCCACTTT.

This clonotype has a handful of counts. The V and J genes are TRBV28 and TRBJ1-3; D is ambiguous. This CDR3 has 15 amino acids. V was shortened by 6 bases and J by 2 bases, with 14 bases between the two germline ends. Germline-derived CDR1 and CDR2 are MDHEN and SYDVKM. The CDR3 reads CASSPGPSPGNTIYF. CDR3 DNA sequence: TGTGCCAGCAGCCCCGGGCCTTCCCCTGGAAACACCATATATTTT.

The sample holds one count of this clonotype. This chain connects TRBV2 to TRBJ2-7, with D perhaps TRBD1 (6 bases). The V and J ends lost 6 bases and 5 bases respectively, with 23 bases between them. This CDR3 is 16 amino acids long. Germline CDR1 SNHLY, CDR2 FYNNEI. The CDR3, as DNA: TGTGCCAGCAGAACGGGTTACGGCCAGGGGATTCACGAGCAGTACTTC. It specifies CASRTGYGQGIHEQYF.

This chain connects TRBV11-2 to TRBJ2-2; D is unresolved. V was cut by 1 base and J by 4 bases, with 10 bases left in between. The CDR3 length is 15 residues. Germline V gives CDR1 SGHAT, CDR2 FQNNGV. DNA of the CDR3: TGTGCCAGCAGCTTAGCAACTCTTGGCACCGGGGAGCTGTTTTTT. It yields the protein CASSLATLGTGELFF.

CDR3 in amino acids: CASSRDRGEQYF. CDR3 coding DNA: TGTGCCAGCAGCCGCGACAGGGGAGAGCAGTACTTC. The chain uses TRBV3-1 and TRBJ2-7; the match to TRBD1 covers 8 bases. The CDR3 spans 12 residues. The germline V gene has CDR1 LGHDT and CDR2 YNNKEL (reference sequence). The junction had 3 bases not matched to a gene; V was cut back by 4 bases and J by 7 bases.

This clonotype was detected a few times. The chain combines TRBV20-1 with TRBJ1-1, with D perhaps TRBD1 (6 bases). The germline V gene has CDR1 DFQATT and CDR2 SNEGSKA (reference sequence). Trimming removed 1 base from V and 4 bases from J, with 13 bases in between. The CDR3 length is 14 residues. The CDR3 region has the DNA TGCAGTGCTAGAGGGGTGGGGGCAGGCACTGAAGCTTTCTTT. This codes for CSARGVGAGTEAFF.

This clonotype was seen a handful of times. J is TRBJ2-7 and V is TRBV7-9; 9 nucleotides line up with TRBD1. Germline V lookup: CDR1 SEHNR, CDR2 FQNEAQ (reference sequence). After removal of 3 bases from V and 2 bases from J, the junction contained 2 bases not matched to a gene. CDR3 length: 14 residues. The CDR3: CASSFGTGTYEQYF. CDR3 coding DNA: TGTGCCAGCAGCTTTGGGACAGGGACCTACGAGCAGTACTTC.

V is TRBV6-5 and J is TRBJ1-5; D is undetermined. There are 15 residues in the CDR3. From germline, CDR1 is MNHEY and CDR2 SVGAGI. V gave up 2 bases and J gave up 4 bases, with 12 bases separating them. CDR3 DNA sequence: TGTGCCAGCAGTTACCGGCAGCTTGAAAATCAGCCCCAGCATTTT. Translation gives CASSYRQLENQPQHF.